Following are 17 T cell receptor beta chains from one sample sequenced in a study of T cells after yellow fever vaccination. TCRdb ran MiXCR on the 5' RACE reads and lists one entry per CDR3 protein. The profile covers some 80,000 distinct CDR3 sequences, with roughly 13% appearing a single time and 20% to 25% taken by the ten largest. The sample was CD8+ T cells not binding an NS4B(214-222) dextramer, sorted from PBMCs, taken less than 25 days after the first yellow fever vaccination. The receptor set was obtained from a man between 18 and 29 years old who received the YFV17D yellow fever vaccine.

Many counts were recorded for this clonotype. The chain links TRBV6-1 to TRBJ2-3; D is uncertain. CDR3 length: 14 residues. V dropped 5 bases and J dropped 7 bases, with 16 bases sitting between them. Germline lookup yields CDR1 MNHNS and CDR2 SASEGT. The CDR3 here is CASSPGPASYTQYF. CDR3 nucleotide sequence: TGTGCCAGCAGTCCGGGTCCGGCCAGTTATACGCAGTATTTT.

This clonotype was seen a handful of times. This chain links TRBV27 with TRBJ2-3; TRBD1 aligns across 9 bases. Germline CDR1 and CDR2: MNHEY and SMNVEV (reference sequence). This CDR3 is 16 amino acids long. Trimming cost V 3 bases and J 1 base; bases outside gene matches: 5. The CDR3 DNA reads TGTGCCAGCAGTTTTTCCCGGACAGGGGGCACAGATACGCAGTATTTT. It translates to CASSFSRTGGTDTQYF.

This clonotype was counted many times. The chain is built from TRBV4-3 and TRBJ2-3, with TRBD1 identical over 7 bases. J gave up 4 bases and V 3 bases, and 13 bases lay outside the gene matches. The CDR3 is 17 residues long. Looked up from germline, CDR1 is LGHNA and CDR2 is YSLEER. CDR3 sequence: CASSQSPGGGLADTQYF. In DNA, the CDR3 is TGCGCCAGCAGCCAGTCCCCAGGGGGTGGTTTAGCAGATACGCAGTATTTT.

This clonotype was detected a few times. CDR3 in amino acids: CASSHGLLRDGPNSPLHF. Here the CDR3 DNA reads TGCGCCAGCAGCCATGGCCTCCTTCGGGACGGCCCTAATTCACCCCTCCACTTT. This chain links TRBV4-1 with TRBJ1-6; D is possibly TRBD1 (5 bases). The V gene's germline CDR1 is MGHRA and CDR2 YSYEKL. This CDR3 has 18 residues. Deletions cut 3 bases from V and 6 bases from J, with 21 bases between.

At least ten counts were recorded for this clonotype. In nucleotides, the CDR3 is TGCGCCAGCAGCCAAGCTCCGTACGGCACAGATACGCAGTATTTT. Protein product: CASSQAPYGTDTQYF. The J gene is TRBJ2-3, the V gene TRBV4-1; unclear D gene. V was pared by 1 base and J by 1 base, with 9 bases between. This CDR3 has 15 amino acids. The V gene's germline CDR1 is MGHRA and CDR2 YSYEKL.

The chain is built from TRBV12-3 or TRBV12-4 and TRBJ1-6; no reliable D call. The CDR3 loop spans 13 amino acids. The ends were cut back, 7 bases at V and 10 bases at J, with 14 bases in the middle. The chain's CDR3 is CASTISGLSPLHF. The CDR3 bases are TGTGCCAGCACCATCTCAGGACTCTCACCCCTCCACTTT.

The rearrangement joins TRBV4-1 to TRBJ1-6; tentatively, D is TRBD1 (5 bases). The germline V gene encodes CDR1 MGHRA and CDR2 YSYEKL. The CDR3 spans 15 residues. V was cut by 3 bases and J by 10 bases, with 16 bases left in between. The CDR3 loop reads CASSHAGQGDSPLHF. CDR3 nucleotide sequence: TGCGCCAGCAGCCACGCGGGCCAGGGAGACTCACCCCTCCACTTT.

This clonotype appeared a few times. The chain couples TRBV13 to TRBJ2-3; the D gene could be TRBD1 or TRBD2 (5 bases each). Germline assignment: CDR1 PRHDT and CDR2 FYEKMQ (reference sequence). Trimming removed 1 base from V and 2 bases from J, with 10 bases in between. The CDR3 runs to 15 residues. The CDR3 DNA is TGTGCCAGCAGCTTAGCCGGGGCTGACACAGATACGCAGTATTTT. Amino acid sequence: CASSLAGADTDTQYF.

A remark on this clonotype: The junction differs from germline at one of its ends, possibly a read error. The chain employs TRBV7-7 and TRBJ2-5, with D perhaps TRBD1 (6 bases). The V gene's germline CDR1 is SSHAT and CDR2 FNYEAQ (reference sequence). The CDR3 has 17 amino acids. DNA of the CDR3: TGTGCTAGCAGCTTAGGCACAGGGAAGAGGGACCAAGAGACCCAGTACTTC. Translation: CASSLGTGKRDQETQYF.

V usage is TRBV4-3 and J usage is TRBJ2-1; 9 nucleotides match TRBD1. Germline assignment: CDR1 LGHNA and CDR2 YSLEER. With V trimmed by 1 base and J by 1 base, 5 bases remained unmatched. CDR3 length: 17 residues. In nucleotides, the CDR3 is TGCGCCAGCAGCCAAGCCCTGGGGACAGGGTCCTACAATGAGCAGTTCTTC. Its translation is CASSQALGTGSYNEQFF.

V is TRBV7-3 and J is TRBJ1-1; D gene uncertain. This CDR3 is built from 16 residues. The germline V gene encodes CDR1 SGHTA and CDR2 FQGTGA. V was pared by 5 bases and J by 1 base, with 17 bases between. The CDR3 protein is CASSTNGPPQNTEAFF. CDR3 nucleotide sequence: TGTGCCAGCAGCACAAACGGCCCTCCTCAGAACACTGAAGCTTTCTTT.

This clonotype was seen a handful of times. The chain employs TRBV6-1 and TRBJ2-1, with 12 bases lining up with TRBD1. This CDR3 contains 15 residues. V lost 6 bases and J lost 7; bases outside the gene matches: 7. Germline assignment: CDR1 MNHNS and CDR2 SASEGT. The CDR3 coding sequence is TGTGCCAGCAGCTCCGGGACAGGGGGCTGGAATGAGCAGTTCTTC. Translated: CASSSGTGGWNEQFF.

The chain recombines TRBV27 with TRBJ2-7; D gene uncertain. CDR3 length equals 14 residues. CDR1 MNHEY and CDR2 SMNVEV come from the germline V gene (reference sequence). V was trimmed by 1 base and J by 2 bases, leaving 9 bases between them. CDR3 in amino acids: CASSLFAGPYEQYF. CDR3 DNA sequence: TGTGCCAGCAGTTTATTCGCAGGTCCCTACGAGCAGTACTTC.

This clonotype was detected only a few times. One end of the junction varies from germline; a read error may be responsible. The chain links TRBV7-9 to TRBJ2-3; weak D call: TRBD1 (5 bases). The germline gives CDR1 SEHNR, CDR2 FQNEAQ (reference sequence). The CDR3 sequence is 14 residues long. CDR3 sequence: CASSATTDTVTQYF. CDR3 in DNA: TGTGCCAGCAGCGCCACGACAGATACAGTTACGCAGTATTTT.

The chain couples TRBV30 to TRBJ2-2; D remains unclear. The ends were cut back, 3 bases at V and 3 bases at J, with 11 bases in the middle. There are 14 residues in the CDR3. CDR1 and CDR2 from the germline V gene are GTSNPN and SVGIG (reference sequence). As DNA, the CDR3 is TGTGCCTGGAGGACTTTGCGGTACACCGGGGAGCTGTTTTTT. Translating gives CAWRTLRYTGELFF.

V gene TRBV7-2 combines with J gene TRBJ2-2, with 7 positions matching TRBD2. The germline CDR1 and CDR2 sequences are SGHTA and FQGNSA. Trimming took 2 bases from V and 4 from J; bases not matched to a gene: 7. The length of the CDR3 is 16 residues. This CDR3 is CASSLTASGFTGELFF. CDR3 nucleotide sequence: TGTGCCAGCAGCTTAACGGCTAGCGGCTTCACCGGGGAGCTGTTTTTT.

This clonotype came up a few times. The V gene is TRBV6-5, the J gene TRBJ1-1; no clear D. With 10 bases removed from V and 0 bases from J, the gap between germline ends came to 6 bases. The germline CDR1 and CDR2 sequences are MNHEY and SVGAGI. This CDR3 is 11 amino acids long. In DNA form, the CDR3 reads TGTGCCACCCGGTTGAACACTGAAGCTTTCTTT. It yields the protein CATRLNTEAFF.